The following is a TCR beta chain sequence with its context. These data originate in a study of control samples from healthy donors and cancer patients. Sequencing used immunoSEQ multiplex PCR; TCRdb keeps in-frame clones, though not all of them. The sample lists about 170,000 clones, approximately 90% occurring once. This CDR3 has 18 residues. Per the germline V gene, CDR1 is SGHDN and CDR2 is FVKESK. Trimming took off 1 base at V and 5 bases at J, with 21 bases between the two ends. The sample was blood. This receptor was obtained from a man aged 30 to 45 in good health. The chain links TRBV14 to TRBJ2-1; tentative D call: TRBD1 (6 bases). CDR3 nucleotides: TGTGCCAGCAGCCAAGGAAGGGCCAGGGGCCGGGGCCACAATGAGCAGTTCTTC. Translation: CASSQGRARGRGHNEQFF.